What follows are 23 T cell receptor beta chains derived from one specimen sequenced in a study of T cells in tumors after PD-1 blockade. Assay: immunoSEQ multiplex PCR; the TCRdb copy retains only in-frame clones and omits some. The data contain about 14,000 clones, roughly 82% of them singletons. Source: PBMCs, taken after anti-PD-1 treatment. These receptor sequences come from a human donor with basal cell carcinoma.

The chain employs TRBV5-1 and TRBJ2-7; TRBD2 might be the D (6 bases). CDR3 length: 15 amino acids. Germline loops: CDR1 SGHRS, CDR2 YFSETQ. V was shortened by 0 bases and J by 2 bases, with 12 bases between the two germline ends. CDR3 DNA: TGCGCCAGCAGCTTGGCATCGGGGGTGACCTACGAGCAGTACTTC. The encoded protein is CASSLASGVTYEQYF. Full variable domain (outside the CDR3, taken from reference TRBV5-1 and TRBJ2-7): KAGVTQTPRYLIKTRGQQVTLSCSPISGHRSVSWYQQTPGQGLQFLFEYFSETQRNKGNFPGRFSGRQFSNSRSEMNVSTLELGDSALYLCASSLASGVTYEQYFGPGTRLTVT.

The CDR3 DNA is TGTGCCATCGGGGCAGGGCACCCTAACTATGGCTACACCTTC. Translated: CAIGAGHPNYGYTF. This rearrangement joins TRBV10-3 to TRBJ1-2, with a tentative D call TRBD1 (5 bases). Germline loops: CDR1 ENHRY, CDR2 SYGVKD. Deletions cut 8 bases from V and 0 bases from J, with 13 bases between. The CDR3 has 14 amino acids.

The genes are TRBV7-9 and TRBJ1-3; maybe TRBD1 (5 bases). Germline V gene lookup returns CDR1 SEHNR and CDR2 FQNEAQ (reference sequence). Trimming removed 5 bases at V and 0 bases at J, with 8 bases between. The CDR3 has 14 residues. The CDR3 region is CASSPGTSGNTIYF. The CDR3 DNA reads TGTGCCAGCAGCCCGGGGACCTCTGGAAACACCATATATTTT.

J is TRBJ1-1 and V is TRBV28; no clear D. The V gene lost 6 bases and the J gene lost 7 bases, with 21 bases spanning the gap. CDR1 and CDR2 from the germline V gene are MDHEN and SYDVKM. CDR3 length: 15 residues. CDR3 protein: CASSSLDGRDGEAFF. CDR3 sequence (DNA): TGTGCCAGCAGCTCGTTAGATGGCAGAGATGGTGAAGCTTTCTTT.

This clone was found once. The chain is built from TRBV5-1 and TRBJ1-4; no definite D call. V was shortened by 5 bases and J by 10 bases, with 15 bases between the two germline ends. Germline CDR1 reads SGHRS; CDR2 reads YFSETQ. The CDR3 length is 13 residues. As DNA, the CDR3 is TGCGCCAGCAGTCCGGAGTTGCCGGGAAAACTGTTTTTT. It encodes CASSPELPGKLFF.

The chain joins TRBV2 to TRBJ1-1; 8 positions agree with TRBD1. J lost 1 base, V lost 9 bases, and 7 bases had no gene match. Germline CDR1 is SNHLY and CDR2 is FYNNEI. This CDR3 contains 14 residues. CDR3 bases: TGTGCCAGTGATAGGACAGGGCAGAACACTGAAGCTTTCTTT. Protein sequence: CASDRTGQNTEAFF.

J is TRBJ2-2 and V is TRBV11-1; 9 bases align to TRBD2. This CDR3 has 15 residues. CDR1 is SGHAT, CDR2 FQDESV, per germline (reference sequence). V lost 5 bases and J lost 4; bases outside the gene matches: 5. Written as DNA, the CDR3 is TGTGCCAGCAGCAGTAGCGGGAGACGCACCGGGGAGCTGTTTTTT. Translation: CASSSSGRRTGELFF.

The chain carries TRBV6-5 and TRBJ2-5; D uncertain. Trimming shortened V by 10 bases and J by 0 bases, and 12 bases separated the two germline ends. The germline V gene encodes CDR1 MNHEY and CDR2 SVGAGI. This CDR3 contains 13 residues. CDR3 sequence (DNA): TGTGCCACTTCTGCCCTGTACCAAGAGACCCAGTACTTC. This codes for CATSALYQETQYF.

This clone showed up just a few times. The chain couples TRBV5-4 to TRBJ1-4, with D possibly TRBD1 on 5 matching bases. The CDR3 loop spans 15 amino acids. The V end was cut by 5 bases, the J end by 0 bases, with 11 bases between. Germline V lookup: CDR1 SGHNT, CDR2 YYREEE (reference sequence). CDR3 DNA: TGTGCCAGCAGAAATAGGGGCACAACTAATGAAAAACTGTTTTTT. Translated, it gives CASRNRGTTNEKLFF.

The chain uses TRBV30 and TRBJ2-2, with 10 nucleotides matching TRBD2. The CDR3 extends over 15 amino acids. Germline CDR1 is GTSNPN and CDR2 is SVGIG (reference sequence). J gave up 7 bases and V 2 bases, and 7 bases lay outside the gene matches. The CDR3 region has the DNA TGTGCCTGGAGTTTAAGCGGGGGGGCGAACGGGGAGCTGTTTTTT. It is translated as CAWSLSGGANGELFF.

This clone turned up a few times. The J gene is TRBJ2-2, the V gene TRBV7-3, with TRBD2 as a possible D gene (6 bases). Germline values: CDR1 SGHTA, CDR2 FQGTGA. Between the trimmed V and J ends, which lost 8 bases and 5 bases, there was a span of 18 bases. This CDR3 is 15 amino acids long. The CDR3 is CASGAGTPRTGELFF. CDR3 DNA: TGTGCCAGCGGGGCCGGGACTCCTAGAACCGGGGAGCTGTTTTTT.

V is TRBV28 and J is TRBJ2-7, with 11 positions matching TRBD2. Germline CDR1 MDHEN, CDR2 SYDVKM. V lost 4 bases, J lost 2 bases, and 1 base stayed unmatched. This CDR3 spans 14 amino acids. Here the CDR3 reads CASSSGLAAYEQYF. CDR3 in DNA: TGTGCCAGCAGTTCGGGACTAGCGGCCTACGAGCAGTACTTC.

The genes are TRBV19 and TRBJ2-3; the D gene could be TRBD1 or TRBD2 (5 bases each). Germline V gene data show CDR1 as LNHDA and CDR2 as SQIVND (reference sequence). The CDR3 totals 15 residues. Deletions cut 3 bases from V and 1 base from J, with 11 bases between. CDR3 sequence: CASSMGLARTDTQYF. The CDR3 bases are TGTGCCAGTAGTATGGGGCTAGCTCGCACAGATACGCAGTATTTT.

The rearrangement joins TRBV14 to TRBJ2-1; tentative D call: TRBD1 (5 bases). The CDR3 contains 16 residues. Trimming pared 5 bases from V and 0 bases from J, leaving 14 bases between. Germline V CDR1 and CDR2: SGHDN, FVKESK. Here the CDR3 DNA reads TGTGCCAGCAGCAGACAGACAGTAAACTCCTACAATGAGCAGTTCTTC. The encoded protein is CASSRQTVNSYNEQFF.

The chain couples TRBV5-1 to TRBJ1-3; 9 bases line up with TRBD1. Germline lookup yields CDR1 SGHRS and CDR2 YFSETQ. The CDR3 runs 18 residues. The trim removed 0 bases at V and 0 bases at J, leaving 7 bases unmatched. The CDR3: CASSLEGQGMSSGNTIYF. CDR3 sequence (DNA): TGCGCCAGCAGCTTGGAGGGACAGGGAATGAGCTCTGGAAACACCATATATTTT.

The CDR3 nucleotides read TGTGCCAGCAGCGTACTAGCGGGAGCCACAGATACGCAGTATTTT. Its translation: CASSVLAGATDTQYF. The rearrangement links TRBV9 to TRBJ2-3, with 10 positions matching TRBD2. V lost 1 base and J lost 2; bases outside the gene matches: 1. The CDR3 contains 15 residues. Germline V gives CDR1 SGDLS, CDR2 YYNGEE.

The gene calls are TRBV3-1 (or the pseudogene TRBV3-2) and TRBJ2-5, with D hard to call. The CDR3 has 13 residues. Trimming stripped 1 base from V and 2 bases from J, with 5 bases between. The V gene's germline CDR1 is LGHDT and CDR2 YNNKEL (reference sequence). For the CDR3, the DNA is TGTGCCAGCAGCCAAGGCAGACAAGAGACCCAGTACTTC. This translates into CASSQGRQETQYF.

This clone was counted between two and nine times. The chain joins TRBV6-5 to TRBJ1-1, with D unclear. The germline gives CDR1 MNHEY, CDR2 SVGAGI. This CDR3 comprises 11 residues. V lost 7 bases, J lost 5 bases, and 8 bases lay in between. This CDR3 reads CASKEETEAFF. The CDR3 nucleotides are TGTGCCAGCAAGGAAGAGACTGAAGCTTTCTTT.

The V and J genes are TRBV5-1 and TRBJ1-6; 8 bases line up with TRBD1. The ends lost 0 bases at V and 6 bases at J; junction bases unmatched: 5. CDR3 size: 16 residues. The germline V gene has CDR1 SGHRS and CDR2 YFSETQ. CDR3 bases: TGCGCCAGCAGCTTGGACCGGGACAGGTTTAATTCACCCCTCCACTTT. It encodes CASSLDRDRFNSPLHF.

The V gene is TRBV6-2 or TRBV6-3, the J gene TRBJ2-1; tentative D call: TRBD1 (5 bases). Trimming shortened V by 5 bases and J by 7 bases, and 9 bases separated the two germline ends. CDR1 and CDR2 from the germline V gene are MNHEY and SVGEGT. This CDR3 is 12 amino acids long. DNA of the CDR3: TGTGCCAGCAGTCTTCAGGGTAATGAGCAGTTCTTC. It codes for CASSLQGNEQFF.

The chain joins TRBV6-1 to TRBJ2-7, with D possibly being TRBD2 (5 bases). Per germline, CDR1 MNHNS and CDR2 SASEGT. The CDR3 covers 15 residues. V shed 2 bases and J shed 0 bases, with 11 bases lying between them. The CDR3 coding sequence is TGTGCCAGCAGTGAAACGTTACGGGACTCCTACGAGCAGTACTTC. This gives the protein CASSETLRDSYEQYF.

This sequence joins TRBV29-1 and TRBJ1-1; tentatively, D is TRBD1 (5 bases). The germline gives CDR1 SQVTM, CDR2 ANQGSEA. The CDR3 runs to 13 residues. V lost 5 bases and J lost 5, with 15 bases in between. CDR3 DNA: TGCAGCGTTCTGGGACTCCTAAGGACTGAAGCTTTCTTT. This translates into CSVLGLLRTEAFF. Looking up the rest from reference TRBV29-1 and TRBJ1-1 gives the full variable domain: SAVISQKPSRDICQRGTSLTIQCQVDSQVTMMFWYRQQPGQSLTLIATANQGSEATYESGFVIDKFPISRPNLTFSTLTVSNMSPEDSSIYLCSVLGLLRTEAFFGQGTRLTVV.

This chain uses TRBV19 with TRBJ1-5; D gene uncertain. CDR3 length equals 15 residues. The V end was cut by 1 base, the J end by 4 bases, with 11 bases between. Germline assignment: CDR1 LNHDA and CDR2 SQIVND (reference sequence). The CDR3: CASSIGRVDNQPQHF. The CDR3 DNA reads TGTGCCAGTAGTATAGGCCGGGTCGATAATCAGCCCCAGCATTTT. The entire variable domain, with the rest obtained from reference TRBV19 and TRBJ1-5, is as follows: DGGITQSPKYLFRKEGQNVTLSCEQNLNHDAMYWYRQDPGQGLRLIYYSQIVNDFQKGDIAEGYSVSREKKESFPLTVTSAQKNPTAFYLCASSIGRVDNQPQHFGDGTRLSIL.